This T cell receptor beta chain was recovered during a study of CD8+CD57+ T cells in acquired aplastic anemia. Across the whole study: CD4+ cells from healthy donors averaged approximately 11 million reads.

CDR1 and CDR2 from the germline V gene are SEHNR and FQNEAQ (reference sequence). Trimming cost V 3 bases and J 3 bases; bases outside gene matches: 10. The CDR3 contains 16 residues. A note on this clonotype: Its antigen is unidentified.

TCR beta VDJ and CDR3 profiling used genomic DNA as template. Via MiXCR, TCRdb re-called the reads, giving one row per CDR3 protein. The data contain around 180,000 distinct CDR3 sequences, about 60% of them singletons. Study-wide results and caveats: Patients versus controls showed no significant CD8+ Simpson's diversity difference. Common to patients and controls were 25 to 30 CD8+ CDR3 sequences.

This chain joins TRBV7-9 and TRBJ2-7; 8 bases align to TRBD1. The sequence was collected from a human donor in good health. Sequenced sample: sorted CD4+, CD8+, or CD8+CD57+ T cells (not recorded which) from PBMCs. CDR3 coding DNA: TGTGCCAGCAGCTTTATCTGGACAGGGTCCAGCTACGAGCAGTACTTC. Protein: CASSFIWTGSSYEQYF.